Listed here are 7 T cell receptor beta chains from one sample, sequenced in a study of T-cell reconstitution after alpha-beta-depleted transplantation in children. Unique molecular identifiers were used to barcode this TCRbeta library. MiXCR, applied by TCRdb to the PCR reads, yields one record per CDR3 protein. The sample includes fewer than 750,000 distinct CDR3 sequences, around 27% of them seen just once. The source was PBMCs, collected before TCRalphabeta/CD19-depleted stem cell transplant. The receptors here all came from a boy under three years old with Wiskott-Aldrich syndrome, due to receive a stem cell transplant.

This clonotype was observed a handful of times. The genes are TRBV27 and TRBJ2-2; 7 bases align to TRBD1. This CDR3 contains 17 residues. Unmatched junction bases numbered 11, after V lost 6 bases and J lost 1 base. Per germline, CDR1 MNHEY and CDR2 SMNVEV (reference sequence). CDR3 in amino acids: CASSTLGQPWNTGELFF. The DNA for the CDR3 is TGTGCCAGCAGCACCCTGGGACAGCCGTGGAACACCGGGGAGCTGTTTTTT.

This clonotype was seen only a few times. The V and J genes are TRBV7-9 and TRBJ2-3; 11 positions match TRBD1. The CDR3 loop spans 15 amino acids. J gave up 6 bases and V 5 bases, and 7 bases lay outside the gene matches. CDR1 is SEHNR and CDR2 is FQNEAQ in the germline V gene (reference sequence). The CDR3 region has the DNA TGTGCCAGCAGCCTGGACAGGGGGCGCGTGGATACGCAGTATTTT. Protein product: CASSLDRGRVDTQYF.

The chain uses TRBV20-1 and TRBJ2-2; D might be TRBD1 (5 bases). CDR3 length equals 14 residues. V was pared by 3 bases and J by 0 bases, with 8 bases between. In germline, CDR1 is DFQATT, CDR2 SNEGSKA (reference sequence). The CDR3 sequence: CSASDRPNTGELFF. The CDR3 DNA sequence: TGCAGTGCTAGCGACAGACCGAACACCGGGGAGCTGTTTTTT.

This clonotype has only a few counts. The chain combines TRBV3-1 with TRBJ1-1, with D possibly matching TRBD1 (5 bases). V gave up 2 bases and J gave up 2 bases, with 24 bases separating them. Germline assignment: CDR1 LGHDT and CDR2 YNNKEL (reference sequence). This CDR3 comprises 19 residues. The CDR3 nucleotides read TGTGCCAGCAGCCAAATTAAGGAGGGGAGCAAGGACGGAAACACTGAAGCTTTCTTT. Its protein is CASSQIKEGSKDGNTEAFF.

V is TRBV5-1 and J is TRBJ2-1; maybe TRBD2 (6 bases). Between the trimmed V and J ends, which lost 0 bases and 4 bases, there was a span of 8 bases. The CDR3 contains 14 residues. Germline lookup yields CDR1 SGHRS and CDR2 YFSETQ. The CDR3 nucleotides read TGCGCCAGCAGCTTGGGGGAGGCGTACAATGAGCAGTTCTTC. Translating it yields CASSLGEAYNEQFF. The entire variable domain, with the rest obtained from reference TRBV5-1 and TRBJ2-1, is as follows: KAGVTQTPRYLIKTRGQQVTLSCSPISGHRSVSWYQQTPGQGLQFLFEYFSETQRNKGNFPGRFSGRQFSNSRSEMNVSTLELGDSALYLCASSLGEAYNEQFFGPGTRLTVL.

The table lists this clonotype with a few counts. The chain is built from TRBV27 and TRBJ1-1; D unresolved. V was clipped by 0 bases and J by 2 bases, with 10 bases between them. CDR1 is MNHEY and CDR2 is SMNVEV in the germline V gene (reference sequence). CDR3 size: 15 residues. CDR3 nucleotides: TGTGCCAGCAGTTTATCGTCTGGCCCAAACACTGAAGCTTTCTTT. Translation gives CASSLSSGPNTEAFF.

V gene TRBV27 combines with J gene TRBJ2-4, with 9 bases that match TRBD1. Germline trimming cut 8 bases from V and 0 bases from J; bases unmatched to any gene: 5. The germline gives CDR1 MNHEY, CDR2 SMNVEV (reference sequence). The CDR3 sequence is 15 residues long. The CDR3 sequence: CASSTGGLAKNIQYF. CDR3 coding DNA: TGTGCCAGCTCGACAGGGGGACTAGCCAAAAACATTCAGTACTTC.